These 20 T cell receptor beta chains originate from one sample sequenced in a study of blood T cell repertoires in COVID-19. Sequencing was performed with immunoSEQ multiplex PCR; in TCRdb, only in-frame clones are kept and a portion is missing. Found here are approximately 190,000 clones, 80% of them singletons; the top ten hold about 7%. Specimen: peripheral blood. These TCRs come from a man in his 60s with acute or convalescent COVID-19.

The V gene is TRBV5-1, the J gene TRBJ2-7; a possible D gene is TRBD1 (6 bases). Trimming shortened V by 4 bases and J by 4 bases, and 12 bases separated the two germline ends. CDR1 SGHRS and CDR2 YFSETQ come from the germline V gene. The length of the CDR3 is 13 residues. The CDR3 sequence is CASSPSDRYEQYF. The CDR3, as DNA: TGCGCCAGCAGCCCCTCGGACAGATACGAGCAGTACTTC.

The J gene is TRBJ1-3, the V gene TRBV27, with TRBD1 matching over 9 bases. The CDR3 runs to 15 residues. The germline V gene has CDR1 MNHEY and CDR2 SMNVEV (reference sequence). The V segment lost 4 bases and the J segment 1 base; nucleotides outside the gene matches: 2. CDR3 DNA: TGTGCCAGCAGTTACAGGGGGCAATCTGGAAACACCATATATTTT. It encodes CASSYRGQSGNTIYF.

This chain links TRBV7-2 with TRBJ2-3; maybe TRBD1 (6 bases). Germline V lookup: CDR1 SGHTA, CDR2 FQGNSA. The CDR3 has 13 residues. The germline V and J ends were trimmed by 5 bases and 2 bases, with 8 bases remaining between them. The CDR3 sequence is CASSQGLTDTQYF. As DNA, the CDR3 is TGTGCCAGCAGCCAGGGGCTCACAGATACGCAGTATTTT.

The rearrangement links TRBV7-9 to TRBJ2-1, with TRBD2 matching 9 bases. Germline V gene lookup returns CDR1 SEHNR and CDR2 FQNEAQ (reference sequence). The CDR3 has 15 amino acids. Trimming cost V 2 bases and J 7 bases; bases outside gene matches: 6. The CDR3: CASSLLAGYGNEQFF. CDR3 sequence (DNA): TGTGCCAGCAGCTTACTAGCGGGGTACGGTAATGAGCAGTTCTTC.

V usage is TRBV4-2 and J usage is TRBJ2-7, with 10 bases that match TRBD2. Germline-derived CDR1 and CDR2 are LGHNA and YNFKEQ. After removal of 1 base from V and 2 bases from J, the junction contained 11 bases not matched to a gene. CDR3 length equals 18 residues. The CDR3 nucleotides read TGTGCCAGCAGCCAAGTTAATAGCGGGAGGCAGACTCCCTACGAGCAGTACTTC. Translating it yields CASSQVNSGRQTPYEQYF.

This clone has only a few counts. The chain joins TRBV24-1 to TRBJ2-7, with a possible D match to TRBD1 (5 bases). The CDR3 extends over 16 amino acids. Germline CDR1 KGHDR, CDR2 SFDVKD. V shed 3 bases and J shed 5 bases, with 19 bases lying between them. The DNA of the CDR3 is TGTGCCACCAGTGATGGGTGGGGCAGAACGGAAAACGAGCAGTACTTC. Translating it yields CATSDGWGRTENEQYF.

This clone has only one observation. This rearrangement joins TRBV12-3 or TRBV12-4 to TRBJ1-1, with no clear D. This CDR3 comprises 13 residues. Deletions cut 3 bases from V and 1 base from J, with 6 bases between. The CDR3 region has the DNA TGTGCCAGCAGTTTGCGGAGGAACACTGAAGCTTTCTTT. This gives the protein CASSLRRNTEAFF.

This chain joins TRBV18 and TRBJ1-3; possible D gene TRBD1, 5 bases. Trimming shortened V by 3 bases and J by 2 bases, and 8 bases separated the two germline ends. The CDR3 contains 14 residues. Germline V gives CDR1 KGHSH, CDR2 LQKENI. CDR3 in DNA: TGTGCCAGCTCACCTTCCAGGGCTGGAAACACCATATATTTT. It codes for CASSPSRAGNTIYF.

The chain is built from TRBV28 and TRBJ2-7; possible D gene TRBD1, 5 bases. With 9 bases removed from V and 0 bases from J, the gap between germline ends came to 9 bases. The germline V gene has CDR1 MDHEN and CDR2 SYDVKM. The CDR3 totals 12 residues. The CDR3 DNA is TGTGCCAGTTTTGGGGCCTCCTACGAGCAGTACTTC. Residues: CASFGASYEQYF. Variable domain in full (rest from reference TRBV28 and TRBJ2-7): DVKVTQSSRYLVKRTGEKVFLECVQDMDHENMFWYRQDPGLGLRLIYFSYDVKMKEKGDIPEGYSVSREKKERFSLILESASTNQTSMYLCASFGASYEQYFGPGTRLTVT.

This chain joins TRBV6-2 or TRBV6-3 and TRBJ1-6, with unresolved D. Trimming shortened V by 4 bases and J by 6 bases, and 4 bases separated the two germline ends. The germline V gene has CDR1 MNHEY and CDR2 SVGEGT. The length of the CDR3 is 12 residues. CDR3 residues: CASSWANSPLHF. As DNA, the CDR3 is TGTGCCAGCAGTTGGGCTAATTCACCCCTCCACTTT.

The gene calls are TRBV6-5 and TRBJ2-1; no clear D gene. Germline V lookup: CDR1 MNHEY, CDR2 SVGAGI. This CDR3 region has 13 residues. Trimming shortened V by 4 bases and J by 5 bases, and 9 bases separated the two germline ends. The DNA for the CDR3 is TGTGCCAGCAGTTGGTCAGGCGACAATGAGCAGTTCTTC. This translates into CASSWSGDNEQFF.

The DNA of the CDR3 is TGTGCCAGCAGCTTGGTTGCAGGAACATACAATGAGCAGTTCTTC. This sequence encodes CASSLVAGTYNEQFF. V usage is TRBV5-8 and J usage is TRBJ2-1; D is ambiguous. The CDR3 has 15 residues. The ends were cut back, 0 bases at V and 4 bases at J, with 11 bases in the middle. The germline V gene has CDR1 SGHTS and CDR2 YDEGEE.

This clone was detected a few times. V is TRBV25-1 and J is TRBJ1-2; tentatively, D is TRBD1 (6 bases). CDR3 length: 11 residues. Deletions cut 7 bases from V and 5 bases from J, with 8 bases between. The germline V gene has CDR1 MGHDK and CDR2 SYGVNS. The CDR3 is CASNQGYGYTF. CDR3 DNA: TGTGCCAGCAACCAGGGGTATGGCTACACCTTC.

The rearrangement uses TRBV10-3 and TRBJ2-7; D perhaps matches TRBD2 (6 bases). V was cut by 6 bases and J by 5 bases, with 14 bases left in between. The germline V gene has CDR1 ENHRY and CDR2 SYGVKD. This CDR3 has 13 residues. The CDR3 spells CAIRGAGRHEQYF. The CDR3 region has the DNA TGTGCCATCAGAGGGGCAGGGAGGCACGAGCAGTACTTC.

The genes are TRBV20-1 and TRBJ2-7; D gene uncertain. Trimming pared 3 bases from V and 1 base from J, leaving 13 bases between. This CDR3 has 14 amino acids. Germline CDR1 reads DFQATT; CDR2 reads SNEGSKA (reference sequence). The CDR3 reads CSASRGQISYEQYF. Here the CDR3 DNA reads TGCAGTGCTAGTAGAGGCCAGATTTCCTACGAGCAGTACTTC.

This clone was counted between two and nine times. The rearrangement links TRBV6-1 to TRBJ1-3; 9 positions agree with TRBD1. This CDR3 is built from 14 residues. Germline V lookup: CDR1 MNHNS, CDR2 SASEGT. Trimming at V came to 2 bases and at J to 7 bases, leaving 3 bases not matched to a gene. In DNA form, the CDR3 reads TGTGCCAGCAGTGAACGGGACAGGGACAACACCATATATTTT. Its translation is CASSERDRDNTIYF.

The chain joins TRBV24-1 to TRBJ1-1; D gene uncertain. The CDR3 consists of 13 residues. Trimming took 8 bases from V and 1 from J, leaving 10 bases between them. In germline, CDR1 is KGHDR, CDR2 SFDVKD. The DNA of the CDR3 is TGTGCCACCATCCTTGACAAGAACACTGAAGCTTTCTTT. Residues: CATILDKNTEAFF.

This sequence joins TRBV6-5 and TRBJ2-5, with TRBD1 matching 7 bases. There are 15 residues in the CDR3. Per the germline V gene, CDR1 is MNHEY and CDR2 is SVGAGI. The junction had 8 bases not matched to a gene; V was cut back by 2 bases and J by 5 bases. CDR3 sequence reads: CASSYGGTQGETQYF. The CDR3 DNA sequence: TGTGCCAGCAGTTACGGGGGCACACAGGGGGAGACCCAGTACTTC.

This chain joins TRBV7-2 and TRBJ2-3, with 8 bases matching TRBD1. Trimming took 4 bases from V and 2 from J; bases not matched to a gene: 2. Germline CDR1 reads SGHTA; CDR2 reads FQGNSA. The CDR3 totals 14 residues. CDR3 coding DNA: TGTGCCAGCAGCTCGACAGGGGTCACAGATACGCAGTATTTT. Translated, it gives CASSSTGVTDTQYF. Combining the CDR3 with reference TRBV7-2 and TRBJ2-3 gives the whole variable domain GAGVSQSPSNKVTEKGKDVELRCDPISGHTALYWYRQSLGQGLEFLIYFQGNSAPDKSGLPSDRFSAERTGGSVSTLTIQRTQQEDSAVYLCASSSTGVTDTQYFGPGTRLTVL.

CDR3 sequence (DNA): TGTGCCAGTAGTCTAGCGGGGGGGCTCCTCCTACTCACAGATACGCAGTATTTT. This translates into CASSLAGGLLLLTDTQYF. The chain carries TRBV19 and TRBJ2-3, with 12 bases aligning to TRBD2. Germline-derived CDR1 and CDR2 are LNHDA and SQIVND (reference sequence). This CDR3 has 18 amino acids. V lost 5 bases and J lost 2; bases outside the gene matches: 11.